This T cell receptor beta chain was sequenced for a study of cytomegalovirus exposure and HLA in healthy donors. General study results and limits: Analysis was carried out at a later point, and it linked a missense DCLRE1C variant to TCR beta V- and J-gene trimming.

This CDR3 is 14 amino acids long. The V and J ends lost 7 bases and 0 bases respectively, with 12 bases between them. Germline V gives CDR1 SGHAT, CDR2 FQNNGV. Regarding this clone: Its antigen is not identified.

The PCR employed 60 Vbeta primers together with 13 Jbeta primers. Generated by immunoSEQ multiplex PCR, the TCRdb table keeps only in-frame clones and is missing some. The sample records 85,000 to 100,000 clones, roughly 63% being singletons. This receptor was identified in a man aged 45-65 years in good health and CMV-seronegative. The sample consisted of PBMCs. The chain carries TRBV11-2 and TRBJ1-1; D uncertain. CDR3 loop: CASTVERLNTEAFF. The CDR3 DNA reads TGTGCCAGCACGGTGGAGAGATTGAACACTGAAGCTTTCTTT.